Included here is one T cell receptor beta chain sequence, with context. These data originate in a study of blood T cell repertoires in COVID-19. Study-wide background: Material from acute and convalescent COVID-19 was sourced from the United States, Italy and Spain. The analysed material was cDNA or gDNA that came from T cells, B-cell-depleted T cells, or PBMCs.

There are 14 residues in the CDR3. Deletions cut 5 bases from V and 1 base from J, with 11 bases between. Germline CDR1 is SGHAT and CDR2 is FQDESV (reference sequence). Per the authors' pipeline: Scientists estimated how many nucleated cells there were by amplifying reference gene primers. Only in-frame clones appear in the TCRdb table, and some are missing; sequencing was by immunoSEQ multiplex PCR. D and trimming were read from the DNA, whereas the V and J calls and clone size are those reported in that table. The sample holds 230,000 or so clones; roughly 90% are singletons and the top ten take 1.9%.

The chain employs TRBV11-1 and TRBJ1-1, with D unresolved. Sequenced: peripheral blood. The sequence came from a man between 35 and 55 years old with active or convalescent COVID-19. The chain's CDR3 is CASSPWTQNTEAFF. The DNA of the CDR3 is TGTGCCAGCAGCCCCTGGACTCAGAACACTGAAGCTTTCTTT.